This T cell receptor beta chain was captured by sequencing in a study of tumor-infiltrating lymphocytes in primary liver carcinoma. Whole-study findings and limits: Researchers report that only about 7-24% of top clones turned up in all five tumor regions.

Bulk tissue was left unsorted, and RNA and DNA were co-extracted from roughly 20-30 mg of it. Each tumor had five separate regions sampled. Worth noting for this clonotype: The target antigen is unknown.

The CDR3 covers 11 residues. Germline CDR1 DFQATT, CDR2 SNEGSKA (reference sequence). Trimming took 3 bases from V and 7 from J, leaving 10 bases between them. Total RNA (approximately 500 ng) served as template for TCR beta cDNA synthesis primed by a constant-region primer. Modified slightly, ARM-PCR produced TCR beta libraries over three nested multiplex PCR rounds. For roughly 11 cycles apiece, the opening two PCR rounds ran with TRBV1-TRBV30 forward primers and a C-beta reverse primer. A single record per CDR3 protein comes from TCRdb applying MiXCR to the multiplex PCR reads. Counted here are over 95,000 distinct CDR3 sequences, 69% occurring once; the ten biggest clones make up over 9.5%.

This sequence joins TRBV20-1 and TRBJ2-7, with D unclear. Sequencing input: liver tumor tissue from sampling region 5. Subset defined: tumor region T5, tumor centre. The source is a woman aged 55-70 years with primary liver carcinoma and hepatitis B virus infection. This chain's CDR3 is CSARWAEEQYF. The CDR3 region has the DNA TGCAGTGCTAGGTGGGCGGAAGAGCAGTACTTC.